These 23 T cell receptor beta chains came from one sample sequenced in a study of blood T cells in healthy people across ages. The authors ran a second PCR of roughly 6 to 12 cycles using a sample-barcoded 5' primer and a J-beta primer mix. TCRdb re-derived calls from the 5' RACE reads in MiXCR, one entry per CDR3 protein. Altogether hundreds of thousands of distinct CDR3 sequences are present, 58% being singletons, with the ten largest covering 30% to 40%. Material: blood. These receptors came from a man aged 60-69 years in good health.

A few counts support this clonotype. This sequence joins TRBV5-1 and TRBJ2-7; D is perhaps TRBD1 (6 bases). This CDR3 is built from 15 residues. Trimming took off 4 bases at V and 9 bases at J, with 23 bases between the two ends. The germline CDR1 and CDR2 sequences are SGHRS and YFSETQ. The CDR3 is CASSLNSGTPWTQYF. The CDR3 DNA is TGCGCCAGCAGCCTCAACTCCGGGACACCTTGGACGCAGTACTTC.

CDR3 in amino acids: CASRGGQDPIYGYTF. The CDR3 nucleotides are TGTGCCAGCAGGGGGGGACAGGACCCAATCTATGGCTACACCTTC. This chain connects TRBV12-3 or TRBV12-4 to TRBJ1-2, with 8 positions matching TRBD1. Trimming at V came to 6 bases and at J to 4 bases, leaving 10 bases not matched to a gene. The CDR3 contains 15 residues.

This clonotype was seen repeatedly, ten times or more. V gene TRBV6-6 combines with J gene TRBJ1-2, with D possibly being TRBD1 (5 bases). Trimming cost V 2 bases and J 2 bases, with 9 bases left between them. Germline V lookup: CDR1 MNHNY, CDR2 SVGAGI (reference sequence). This CDR3 comprises 14 residues. The CDR3 nucleotides read TGTGCCAGCAGTTACCCGGGGGGGAACTATGGCTACACCTTC. Its protein is CASSYPGGNYGYTF.

This clonotype has only one observation. The V and J genes are TRBV28 and TRBJ1-4; 9 bases align to TRBD1. V was pared by 5 bases and J by 7 bases, with 8 bases of the junction left unmatched. CDR1 and CDR2 (germline): MDHEN, SYDVKM. The CDR3 runs to 15 residues. CDR3 amino acids: CASSLPGQGTEKLFF. The CDR3, as DNA: TGTGCCAGCAGTCTACCGGGACAGGGAACTGAAAAACTGTTTTTT.

V usage is TRBV5-1 and J usage is TRBJ2-1; tentatively, D is TRBD2 (5 bases). Trimming left V 1 base short and J 7 bases short, with 9 bases between. This CDR3 is built from 13 residues. In germline, CDR1 is SGHRS, CDR2 YFSETQ. CDR3 in DNA: TGCGCCAGCAGCTTGCGGCGGGCGAATGAGCAGTTCTTC. Translation: CASSLRRANEQFF.

The rearrangement uses TRBV4-2 and TRBJ2-3, with 11 bases matching TRBD2. Germline values: CDR1 LGHNA, CDR2 YNFKEQ. J gave up 0 bases and V 1 base, and 6 bases lay outside the gene matches. This CDR3 comprises 18 residues. CDR3 bases: TGTGCCAGCAGCCAAGGACTAGCGGGGACCGGAAGCACAGATACGCAGTATTTT. As protein: CASSQGLAGTGSTDTQYF.

The chain carries TRBV28 and TRBJ2-1, with a tentative D call TRBD1 (6 bases). V was shortened by 6 bases and J by 3 bases, with 18 bases between the two germline ends. Germline assignment: CDR1 MDHEN and CDR2 SYDVKM. This CDR3 spans 16 amino acids. The CDR3 nucleotides are TGTGCCAGCAGAATCGTATCCCAGGACAGCTACAATGAGCAGTTCTTC. This encodes CASRIVSQDSYNEQFF.

The V and J genes are TRBV29-1 and TRBJ2-3, with D uncertain. Germline V gene data show CDR1 as SQVTM and CDR2 as ANQGSEA. The CDR3 has 14 residues. V lost 6 bases and J 3 bases, leaving 16 bases between the germline ends. The CDR3 protein is CSVKVTTQTDTQYF. CDR3 nucleotide sequence: TGCAGCGTAAAGGTAACCACCCAGACAGATACGCAGTATTTT.

The chain couples TRBV11-3 to TRBJ2-5; D may be TRBD2 (5 bases). Germline lookup yields CDR1 SGHNT and CDR2 YENEEA. The ends were cut back, 6 bases at V and 6 bases at J, with 20 bases in the middle. This CDR3 is 15 amino acids long. The CDR3 DNA sequence: TGTGCCAGCAGGAAAAGGACTGTACTGTGGAAGACCCAGTACTTC. This sequence encodes CASRKRTVLWKTQYF.

The chain employs TRBV29-1 and TRBJ2-5; TRBD2 matches at 8 bases. J was trimmed by 9 bases and V by 2 bases; bases with no gene match: 2. Germline V gene data show CDR1 as SQVTM and CDR2 as ANQGSEA. The CDR3 totals 11 residues. The CDR3 DNA reads as TGCAGCGTTGAACGGGGGGGGGCCCAGTACTTC. This gives the protein CSVERGGAQYF.

The chain links TRBV28 to TRBJ2-5; possibly TRBD1 for D (5 bases). CDR1 and CDR2 (germline): MDHEN, SYDVKM. The CDR3 runs to 15 residues. V dropped 2 bases and J dropped 2 bases, with 12 bases sitting between them. The chain's CDR3 is CASSLPAGFQETQYF. The DNA for the CDR3 is TGTGCCAGCAGTTTACCTGCAGGGTTTCAAGAGACCCAGTACTTC. The full variable domain, completed using reference TRBV28 and TRBJ2-5, is DVKVTQSSRYLVKRTGEKVFLECVQDMDHENMFWYRQDPGLGLRLIYFSYDVKMKEKGDIPEGYSVSREKKERFSLILESASTNQTSMYLCASSLPAGFQETQYFGPGTRLLVL.

This chain links TRBV29-1 with TRBJ2-3; D is possibly TRBD1 (5 bases). This CDR3 is 12 amino acids long. CDR1 is SQVTM and CDR2 is ANQGSEA in the germline V gene. Trimming stripped 4 bases from V and 9 bases from J, with 14 bases between. DNA of the CDR3: TGCAGCGTTGGGCCGACAGCGAACACGCAGTATTTT. As protein: CSVGPTANTQYF.

The chain couples TRBV3-1 to TRBJ1-2; D call uncertain. With 4 bases removed from V and 2 bases from J, the gap between germline ends came to 11 bases. The CDR3 covers 14 residues. From germline, CDR1 is LGHDT and CDR2 YNNKEL (reference sequence). CDR3 coding DNA: TGTGCCAGCAGCCCCAATGGGAGGAACTATGGCTACACCTTC. It specifies CASSPNGRNYGYTF.

This clonotype came up a few times. This chain joins TRBV29-1 and TRBJ2-1; 14 nucleotides align to TRBD2. Germline-derived CDR1 and CDR2 are SQVTM and ANQGSEA. The CDR3 contains 14 residues. V shed 3 bases and J 8 bases; nucleotides not matched to a gene: 3. The CDR3 protein is CSVETSGGGYEQFF. The CDR3 DNA follows: TGCAGCGTTGAGACTAGCGGGGGGGGTTATGAGCAGTTCTTC.

The chain couples TRBV6-5 to TRBJ2-3, with a tentative D call TRBD2 (7 bases). The CDR3 covers 14 residues. V gave up 8 bases and J gave up 0 bases, with 12 bases separating them. Per germline, CDR1 MNHEY and CDR2 SVGAGI. Here the CDR3 DNA reads TGTGCCAGCGGGCGGGGGCAGAGCACAGATACGCAGTATTTT. As protein: CASGRGQSTDTQYF.

The gene calls are TRBV2 and TRBJ2-4; D is undetermined. The V gene's germline CDR1 is SNHLY and CDR2 FYNNEI. This CDR3 region has 13 residues. Trimming pared 6 bases from V and 6 bases from J, leaving 12 bases between. Here the CDR3 DNA reads TGTGCCAGCAGCTCGTTCACGCCAAACATTCAGTACTTC. It specifies CASSSFTPNIQYF. Based on the CDR3 plus reference TRBV2 and TRBJ2-4, the full variable domain is EPEVTQTPSHQVTQMGQEVILRCVPISNHLYFYWYRQILGQKVEFLVSFYNNEISEKSEIFDDQFSVERPDGSNFTLKIRSTKLEDSAMYFCASSSFTPNIQYFGAGTRLSVL.

This clonotype was recorded at least ten times. The rearrangement joins TRBV20-1 to TRBJ2-7; 7 positions agree with TRBD1. The CDR3 consists of 13 residues. Germline V lookup: CDR1 DFQATT, CDR2 SNEGSKA (reference sequence). The V and J ends lost 5 bases and 5 bases, in that order; junction bases with no gene match: 9. DNA of the CDR3: TGCAGTGCTCTACCTCAGACAGGGAACGAGCAGTACTTC. It translates to CSALPQTGNEQYF.

The CDR3 region is CASSLGPGGENIQYF. In nucleotides, the CDR3 is TGTGCCAGCAGCCTGGGACCGGGAGGGGAAAACATTCAGTACTTC. This sequence joins TRBV7-2 and TRBJ2-4, with TRBD2 matching 8 bases. Losses at the gene ends were 5 bases for V and 5 bases for J; bases not matched to a gene: 8. Germline CDR1 is SGHTA and CDR2 is FQGNSA. The CDR3 runs to 15 residues.

The chain has TRBV20-1 and TRBJ2-7; 9 bases map to TRBD1. Germline lookup yields CDR1 DFQATT and CDR2 SNEGSKA (reference sequence). The trim removed 0 bases at V and 3 bases at J, leaving 6 bases unmatched. The CDR3 runs 15 residues. The CDR3 loop reads CSARDPTGGHYEQYF. The CDR3 DNA follows: TGCAGTGCTAGAGATCCTACAGGGGGCCACTACGAGCAGTACTTC.

This clonotype was picked up a small number of times. The chain uses TRBV7-2 and TRBJ2-7; TRBD1 matches at 8 bases. Germline V gives CDR1 SGHTA, CDR2 FQGNSA. The length of the CDR3 is 15 residues. Trimming at V came to 5 bases and at J to 3 bases, leaving 9 bases not matched to a gene. The CDR3 bases are TGTGCCAGCAGCCCCTATGGACAGGGCCTCTACGAGCAGTACTTC. It is translated as CASSPYGQGLYEQYF.

As for this clonotype: This may be a read error: a much more frequent sequence differs by one nucleotide. V is TRBV4-2 and J is TRBJ2-3; the match to TRBD2 covers 7 bases. Trimming cost V 3 bases and J 0 bases; bases outside gene matches: 9. The germline V gene encodes CDR1 LGHNA and CDR2 YNFKEQ. This CDR3 is 17 amino acids long. DNA of the CDR3: TGTGCCAGCAGCCACTTCGGCGGGGGTTCTAGCACAGATACGCAGTATTTT. It yields the protein CASSHFGGGSSTDTQYF.

This clonotype has more than one count but fewer than ten. The V and J genes are TRBV7-2 and TRBJ2-6; D unclear. The germline V and J ends were trimmed by 0 bases and 0 bases, with 9 bases remaining between them. Germline V CDR1 and CDR2: SGHTA, FQGNSA. The CDR3 has 17 residues. CDR3 DNA: TGTGCCAGCAGCTTAGCTGGTTCACTCTCTGGGGCCAACGTCCTGACTTTC. It encodes CASSLAGSLSGANVLTF.

This chain connects TRBV12-3 or TRBV12-4 to TRBJ2-3; 7 positions match TRBD2. The V gene end was trimmed by 4 bases and the J gene end by 11 bases; junction bases not matched to a gene: 15. The CDR3 is 15 amino acids. CDR3 region: CASSSGRASADVQYF. The CDR3 DNA reads as TGTGCCAGCAGTTCAGGGAGGGCTAGCGCAGATGTGCAGTATTTT.